This TCR beta chain was captured in a study of T cell responses to AZD1222 COVID-19 vaccine (dated by TCRdb to the early 2020s). For the wider study: AZD1222 recipients whose second dose came at about 4 weeks and those whose second dose came at about 12 weeks were combined into one group, since spike-specific TCR depth and breadth did not differ between the two schedules. A total of about 230 trial participants underwent TCR sequencing, of whom some 210 received two doses of AZD1222 and some 26 received two doses of the MenACWY control vaccine. Enrollment into the trials was organized by age into subgroups of 18-55, 56-69 and 70-plus years, and those subgroups contained roughly 140, 27 and 60 TCR-sequenced participants, respectively.

The CDR3 regions of human TCRbeta chains were analyzed by immunosequencing. Processing in the source paper ran as follows. TCRs in the repertoires were matched against a reference library of SARS-CoV-2-specific TCRs that had been generated with the MIRA antigen-specificity platform. Breadth was defined as the fraction of unique TCRs that were SARS-CoV-2-associated. Depth was defined as the fraction of total T cells that were SARS-CoV-2-associated. Using the MIRA data, each spike-specific TCR was assigned both to the spike region to which the TCR was reactive and to a CD4 or CD8 class. Log10-transformed breadth and depth values were compared by one-way ANOVA with Sidak's multiple comparisons tests. TCRdb carries this immuneACCESS record with in-frame sequences only. Its versions omit some clonotypes, under half of them owing to an unresolved V gene in the studies checked, with the rest unexplained. The V and J calls and clone size are taken from that table; D and trimming were inferred from the DNA. The sample table shows more than 110,000 clones, and roughly 92% are seen once. 5% to 6.5% of the sample is taken by the ten largest.

In the case of this clone: The antigen it recognizes is unknown. Base qualities are not at hand, and no much larger clone is one base apart.

What the work shows at the level of the full study, not this receptor alone: In the small 56-69-year group, the increase in depth fell short of significance, most likely because of low power. The whole spike protein was spanned by vaccine-associated CD4 TCRs, and dominant responses were seen in regions 160-218 and 743-854. Reportedly, almost half of the unique spike-specific TCRs recognized epitopes lying outside the regions that are mutated in the B.1.351 and B.1.1.7 variants. Conclusions about previously exposed vaccinees were limited because only six AZD1222 recipients were SARS-CoV-2 seropositive at baseline. Because no day 14 peak-response samples were available, the repertoires could be characterized only after the peak T cell response. Participants were mostly white British and included more females than males, and it was suggested by the authors that clonal diversity may have been underestimated. A significant rise in spike-specific TCR breadth and depth was observed after two AZD1222 doses relative to day 0 and relative to MenACWY recipients.

Trimming costs V 0 bases and J 4 bases, and their ends lie 15 bases apart. Looking up the germline V gene yields CDR1 ENHRY and CDR2 SYGVKD. Counted from cysteine to phenylalanine, this CDR3 has 16 amino acids. The kept DNA is CDR3 alone, 48 bases in frame from the first base. The time point label for this specimen denotes: baseline before first vaccination. The vaccinee samples were drawn from two UK trials, COV001 and COV002, one of which was a single-blind randomized controlled phase 2/3 trial testing AZD1222 (ChAdOx1 nCoV-19) in healthy adults. For TCRbeta chain sequencing, PBMC samples were collected from trial participants at day 0 and at day 28 after the second dose.

The sequence came from an adult in good health. The chain is encoded by TRBV10-3 joined to TRBJ1-1; there is no confident call for the D gene. The input for sequencing was peripheral blood, taken on day 0 of AZD1222 vaccination. The nucleotide sequence reads TGTGCCATCAGTGAGTCTGACGGGCACGGCCGCACTGAAGCTTTCTTT. This translates into CAISESDGHGRTEAFF.